The 5 T cell receptor beta chains reported below all come from one sample, sequenced in a study of CD8 T cells in ankylosing spondylitis. Study results and caveats: Characteristic of ankylosing spondylitis blood, it appeared, was a TCR beta motif comprising several highly homologous variants.

The antigens these receptors bind are not known. TCRdb re-called the 5' RACE reads with MiXCR, one entry per CDR3 protein. The sample includes 500,000 to 550,000 distinct CDR3 sequences, approximately 12% of them seen just once. The material sequenced was blood, either unsorted or a sorted T cell fraction (not recorded which). The receptors were gathered from a male donor with ankylosing spondylitis.

V is TRBV20-1 and J is TRBJ2-4; 7 bases align to TRBD1. The CDR3 has 15 residues. Germline V gene lookup returns CDR1 DFQATT and CDR2 SNEGSKA (reference sequence). V gave up 2 bases and J gave up 5 bases; unmatched junction bases: 9. The CDR3 region is CSARPFDRAENIQYF. CDR3 in DNA: TGCAGTGCTAGACCGTTCGACAGGGCCGAAAACATTCAGTACTTC.

The genes are TRBV5-1 and TRBJ1-1, with 7 bases fitting TRBD1. V shed 2 bases, J shed 0 bases, and the junction held 4 bases outside the gene matches. Per the germline V gene, CDR1 is SGHRS and CDR2 is YFSETQ. The CDR3 contains 15 residues. The chain's CDR3 is CASSFGQAMNTEAFF. In DNA, the CDR3 is TGCGCCAGCAGCTTTGGACAGGCGATGAACACTGAAGCTTTCTTT. Variable domain in full (rest from reference TRBV5-1 and TRBJ1-1): KAGVTQTPRYLIKTRGQQVTLSCSPISGHRSVSWYQQTPGQGLQFLFEYFSETQRNKGNFPGRFSGRQFSNSRSEMNVSTLELGDSALYLCASSFGQAMNTEAFFGQGTRLTVV.

This clonotype was detected many times. This sequence joins TRBV5-1 and TRBJ2-1; 9 nucleotides line up with TRBD2. The CDR3 is 15 residues long. Germline CDR1 reads SGHRS; CDR2 reads YFSETQ. The junction had 5 bases not matched to a gene; V was cut back by 0 bases and J by 7 bases. The CDR3 protein is CASSLALAGSNEQFF. The DNA of the CDR3 is TGCGCCAGCAGCTTGGCACTAGCGGGTTCGAATGAGCAGTTCTTC. Supplemented by reference TRBV5-1 and TRBJ2-1, the full variable domain reads KAGVTQTPRYLIKTRGQQVTLSCSPISGHRSVSWYQQTPGQGLQFLFEYFSETQRNKGNFPGRFSGRQFSNSRSEMNVSTLELGDSALYLCASSLALAGSNEQFFGPGTRLTVL.

The chain links TRBV11-2 to TRBJ1-4; TRBD1 is a possible D gene (5 bases). The V gene lost 6 bases and the J gene lost 8 bases, with 16 bases spanning the gap. Germline V lookup: CDR1 SGHAT, CDR2 FQNNGV. This CDR3 region has 14 residues. DNA of the CDR3: TGTGCCAGCAGTTATACCGGGGACGTCGAAAAACTGTTTTTT. Protein product: CASSYTGDVEKLFF.

This clonotype was seen only a few times. J is TRBJ2-5 and V is TRBV2, with D maybe TRBD1 (5 bases). The CDR3 spans 16 residues. Germline CDR1 SNHLY, CDR2 FYNNEI. V lost 2 bases to trimming and J lost 0 bases, with 13 bases between them. Written as DNA, the CDR3 is TGTGCCAGCAGTGAAACGTCCAGGGCTTACCAAGAGACCCAGTACTTC. The encoded protein is CASSETSRAYQETQYF. Together with reference TRBV2 and TRBJ2-5, the CDR3 gives the full variable domain: EPEVTQTPSHQVTQMGQEVILRCVPISNHLYFYWYRQILGQKVEFLVSFYNNEISEKSEIFDDQFSVERPDGSNFTLKIRSTKLEDSAMYFCASSETSRAYQETQYFGPGTRLLVL.